This T cell receptor beta chain is from a study of blood T cell repertoires in COVID-19. Looking at the study overall: Sites across the United States, Italy and Spain contributed samples from acute and convalescent COVID-19. From T cells, B-cell-depleted T cells, or PBMCs came the material, which was cDNA or gDNA.

In the study's own analysis: Cell counts per sample came from amplifying reference gene primers. The repertoire was sequenced with immunoSEQ multiplex PCR; TCRdb's copy has only in-frame clones and lacks some. V and J calls and clone size are those listed in that table; D and trimming were worked out from the DNA. The data hold more than 75,000 clones, with under 90% observed a single time. This clone was counted a few times. V lost 5 bases, J lost 9 bases, and 17 bases lay in between. CDR3 length: 14 amino acids. Per the germline V gene, CDR1 is SGHTA and CDR2 is FQGNSA. The chain employs TRBV7-2 and TRBJ2-4; a weak D match, TRBD1 (6 bases). Input material: peripheral blood. This sequence originates from a human donor in a cohort sampled during active COVID-19. CDR3 sequence reads: CASSLQGTRGIQYF. DNA for the CDR3: TGTGCCAGCAGCCTGCAGGGGACCCGGGGCATTCAGTACTTC. Full variable domain (remainder filled in from reference TRBV7-2 and TRBJ2-4): GAGVSQSPSNKVTEKGKDVELRCDPISGHTALYWYRQSLGQGLEFLIYFQGNSAPDKSGLPSDRFSAERTGGSVSTLTIQRTQQEDSAVYLCASSLQGTRGIQYFGAGTRLSVL.